A single T cell receptor (beta chain) is shown here with its context. CDR3 length equals 13 residues. Germline V gene sequence: CDR1 SGHRS, CDR2 YFSETQ. V lost 7 bases to trimming and J lost 2 bases; unmatched junction nucleotides: 4. This specimen comes from a study of blood T cell repertoires in COVID-19. Participants were aged about 18 to 90 years, lived in 25 or so US areas, and enrolled virtually. Original analysis: The authors estimated nucleated cell counts from reference gene primer amplification. Only in-frame clones appear in the TCRdb table, and some are missing; sequencing was by immunoSEQ multiplex PCR. V and J calls and clone size are given by that table; D and trimming were obtained from the DNA. This sample has around 150,000 clones, with over 70% found just once.

Material for sequencing was PBMCs or T cells enriched from blood (not recorded which). The V and J genes are TRBV5-1 and TRBJ2-7; 9 bases map to TRBD1. The receptor's source is an older man who had been exposed to COVID-19. The CDR3 nucleotides read TGCGCCAGCGCCGGGACAGGGCCCTACGAGCAGTACTTC. Protein product: CASAGTGPYEQYF.